Each of the 16 T cell receptor beta chains below was sequenced from the same sample in a study of tumor-infiltrating lymphocytes in primary liver carcinoma (dated by TCRdb to between 2016 and 2019). Blood RNA was extracted from unsorted whole blood using TRIzol reagent, and germline DNA was obtained with the DNeasy Blood & Tissue kit. TCRdb names Illumina HiSeq 2500 as the instrument used. Starting from 450 to 500 ng total RNA, TCRbeta-specific cDNA was produced by reverse transcription with a constant-region primer and ProtoScript II reverse transcriptase. TCRbeta libraries were built with three nested multiplex PCR rounds, a slightly modified ARM-PCR procedure. Each of the first two PCR rounds ran for about 9 cycles and used multiplex TRBV1-TRBV30 forward primers together with a Cbeta reverse primer. TCRdb reran the public reads through fastp at Q25 and MiXCR, keeping productive beta chains. Every CDR3 protein is listed once, alongside the most common genes and DNA of its rows. This sample has 250,000 to 400,000 distinct CDR3 sequences in its table, and 65% of those were observed once. The ten most abundant clones make up around 9.5% of the sample.

The sequenced material came from peripheral blood. All receptors come from a man aged 35 to 55 with primary liver carcinoma and hepatitis B virus infection.

On this clonotype itself: This sequence may be a read error, since a much larger clone differs from it by one base. This chain connects TRBV12-3 or TRBV12-4 to TRBJ2-2; 8 nucleotides align to TRBD2. The CDR3 has 14 residues. CDR3 DNA sequence: TGTACCAGCATCCCCAGCGGGAGTGGCGGGGAGCTGTTTTTT. Protein: CTSIPSGSGGELFF.

At least ten counts were recorded for this clonotype. The chain is built from TRBV6-5 and TRBJ2-4; 7 bases fit TRBD2. The junction had 0 bases not matched to a gene; V was cut back by 0 bases and J by 13 bases. The CDR3 has 11 amino acids. Germline lookup yields CDR1 MNHEY and CDR2 SVGAGI. The CDR3: CASSYSGLQYF. CDR3 DNA sequence: TGTGCCAGCAGTTACTCGGGACTACAGTACTTC.

This clonotype has a single count. The junction and the germline gene differ at one end; a read error may be behind it. The chain couples TRBV11-3 to TRBJ2-1; tentatively, D is TRBD2 (6 bases). The CDR3 runs to 13 residues. Per germline, CDR1 SGHNT and CDR2 YENEEA. CDR3 loop: CASSRGIYDEQFF. The CDR3 bases are TGTGCCAGCAGCCGCGGGATCTACGATGAGCAGTTCTTC.

This clonotype was observed at least ten times. This chain joins TRBV11-2 and TRBJ1-1, with D unresolved. The CDR3 extends over 12 amino acids. Germline V gene data show CDR1 as SGHAT and CDR2 as FQNNGV. Between the trimmed V and J ends, which lost 2 bases and 5 bases, there was a span of 6 bases. The CDR3 protein is CASSLSRTEAFF. The DNA for the CDR3 is TGTGCCAGCAGCTTATCTAGGACTGAAGCTTTCTTT.

The V gene is TRBV19, the J gene TRBJ1-5, with 12 bases fitting TRBD1. This CDR3 is 16 amino acids long. Per the germline V gene, CDR1 is LNHDA and CDR2 is SQIVND (reference sequence). With 3 bases clipped from V and 6 bases from J, the junction kept 6 bases outside the gene matches. This CDR3 is CASSISGTGGLQPQHF. CDR3 bases: TGTGCCAGTAGTATTTCTGGGACAGGGGGCCTTCAGCCCCAGCATTTT.

This rearrangement joins TRBV24-1 to TRBJ2-5, with D possibly TRBD1 on 6 matching bases. CDR1 and CDR2 (germline): KGHDR, SFDVKD. Trimming took off 3 bases at V and 0 bases at J, with 7 bases between the two ends. The CDR3 totals 14 residues. The CDR3 nucleotides are TGTGCCACCAGTGATCGGGACAACCAAGAGACCCAGTACTTC. Translated, it gives CATSDRDNQETQYF.

About this clonotype: At one end the junction does not follow the germline gene, possibly because of a read error. The chain joins TRBV11-2 to TRBJ2-1; unclear D gene. The V gene's germline CDR1 is SGHAT and CDR2 FQNNGV. The CDR3 runs to 15 residues. CDR3 in amino acids: CANSPRGGVYNEQFF. As DNA, the CDR3 is TGTGCCAACAGCCCGCGAGGTGGGGTCTACAATGAGCAGTTCTTC.

This clonotype has just a few counts. It may be a read error: a sequence one base away is much more abundant. The chain has TRBV11-3 and TRBJ2-2; D may be TRBD2 (5 bases). CDR3 length equals 16 residues. Germline V gene sequence: CDR1 SGHNT, CDR2 YENEEA. The CDR3 sequence is CASGLVSSRGTGELFF. The DNA of the CDR3 is TGTGCCAGCGGCTTAGTGTCCAGCCGAGGGACCGGGGAGCTGTTTTTT.

For this clonotype: Possible read error: a much larger clone is one base away. The chain joins TRBV6-5 to TRBJ2-6, with D perhaps given as TRBD1 or TRBD2 (5 bases each). From germline, CDR1 is MNHEY and CDR2 SVGAGI. CDR3 length: 18 amino acids. The CDR3 is CAGSPSGAASSGANVLTF. The CDR3 DNA reads as TGTGCCGGCAGCCCATCCGGGGCGGCGAGCTCTGGGGCCAACGTCCTGACTTTC.

A word on this clonotype: This may arise from a read error, as a much more abundant clone is one base away. The gene calls are TRBV5-4 and TRBJ1-1; a possible D gene is TRBD1 (6 bases). Germline CDR1 and CDR2: SGHNT and YYREEE (reference sequence). The CDR3 extends over 16 amino acids. The CDR3 bases are TGTGTCAGCAGCTCTGGGGGGACTAAGGGGGTCACTGAAGCTTTCTTT. Its protein is CVSSSGGTKGVTEAFF.

This clonotype was recorded at least ten times. The V and J genes are TRBV4-2 and TRBJ2-7, with 9 positions matching TRBD2. The CDR3 spans 17 residues. J was trimmed by 5 bases and V by 2 bases; bases with no gene match: 13. CDR1 and CDR2 (germline): LGHNA, YNFKEQ. The DNA for the CDR3 is TGTGCCAGCAGCCAACCTGGGAGGCTAGCGGGGATCCACGAGCAGTACTTC. As protein: CASSQPGRLAGIHEQYF.

The V call is TRBV20-1, the J call TRBJ2-3; possible D gene TRBD2, 6 bases. The CDR3 is made up of 13 amino acids. CDR1 and CDR2 from the germline V gene are DFQATT and SNEGSKA (reference sequence). The V end was cut by 5 bases, the J end by 1 base, with 10 bases between. The DNA of the CDR3 is TGCAGTGCTGCGCCTAGCGGCACAGATACGCAGTATTTT. Encoded protein: CSAAPSGTDTQYF.

This chain links TRBV28 with TRBJ2-7, with 8 bases matching TRBD1. The junction had 13 bases not matched to a gene; V was cut back by 6 bases and J by 6 bases. This CDR3 has 15 amino acids. Germline lookup yields CDR1 MDHEN and CDR2 SYDVKM. The CDR3 is CASSTPGQGGSEQYF. CDR3 bases: TGTGCCAGCAGCACCCCCGGACAGGGAGGAAGCGAGCAGTACTTC.

With respect to this clonotype: Relative to the germline gene, one junction end is altered; a read error may explain this. The chain is built from TRBV28 and TRBJ2-5, with 8 bases aligning to TRBD2. The CDR3 spans 15 residues. Germline assignment: CDR1 MDHEN and CDR2 SYDVKM. CDR3: CASSLGSGGKETQCF. CDR3 nucleotide sequence: TGTGCCAGCAGTTTGGGAAGCGGGGGAAAAGAGACCCAGTGCTTC.

The rearrangement joins TRBV29-1 to TRBJ2-7; 8 bases align to TRBD2. The germline V gene encodes CDR1 SQVTM and CDR2 ANQGSEA. The CDR3 is 14 residues long. The ends lost 3 bases at V and 5 bases at J; junction bases unmatched: 9. In DNA form, the CDR3 reads TGCAGCGTTGATCCACCGGGACTAGTGGACGAGCAGTACGTC. As protein: CSVDPPGLVDEQYV.

About this clonotype: A much larger clone differs from this one at a single base, so this may be a read error. The chain combines TRBV6-5 with TRBJ1-2, with D perhaps TRBD1 (5 bases). The CDR3 runs to 15 residues. Germline CDR1 is MNHEY and CDR2 is SVGAGI. CDR3 sequence reads: CASSYDLGGGDGYAF. The CDR3 DNA sequence: TGTGCCAGCAGTTACGACCTCGGGGGGGGTGATGGCTACGCCTTC.